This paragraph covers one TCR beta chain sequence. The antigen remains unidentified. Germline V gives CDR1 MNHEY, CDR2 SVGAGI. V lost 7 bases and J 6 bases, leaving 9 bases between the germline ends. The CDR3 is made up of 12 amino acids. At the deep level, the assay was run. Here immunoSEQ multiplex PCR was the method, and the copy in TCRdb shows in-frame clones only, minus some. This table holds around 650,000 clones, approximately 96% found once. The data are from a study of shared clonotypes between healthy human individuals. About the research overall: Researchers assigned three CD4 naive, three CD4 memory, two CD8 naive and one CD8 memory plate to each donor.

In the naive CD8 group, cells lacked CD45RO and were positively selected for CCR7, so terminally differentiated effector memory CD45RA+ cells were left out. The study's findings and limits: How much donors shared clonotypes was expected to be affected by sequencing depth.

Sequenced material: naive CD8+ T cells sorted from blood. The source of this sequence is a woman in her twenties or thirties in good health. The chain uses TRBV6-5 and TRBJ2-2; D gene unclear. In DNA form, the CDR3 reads TGTGCCAGCACCCCTAATGCCGGGGAGCTGTTTTTT. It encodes CASTPNAGELFF.